This TCR beta chain derives from a study of blood T cell repertoires in COVID-19. On the study more broadly: Sites across the United States, Italy and Spain contributed samples from acute and convalescent COVID-19. Nucleic acid was either cDNA or gDNA, and it came from T cells, B-cell-depleted T cells, or PBMCs.

This CDR3 contains 14 residues. V shed 5 bases, J shed 4 bases, and the junction held 3 bases outside the gene matches. Looked up from germline, CDR1 is MNHEY and CDR2 is SVGAGI. Per the study methods: Estimation of nucleated cell counts was performed using reference gene primer amplification. The data were produced by immunoSEQ multiplex PCR, yet TCRdb's version contains in-frame clones alone and is incomplete. The V and J calls and the clone size are those of that table, but D and trimming were determined from the DNA. The sample gives under 100,000 clones, roughly 86% of which show up once; around 5% is in the top ten.

This chain connects TRBV6-5 to TRBJ1-5; 9 bases line up with TRBD1. What was sequenced was peripheral blood. The TCR was taken from a man aged 35-49 years with acute or convalescent COVID-19. The CDR3 loop is CASSRDRENQPQHF. Written as DNA, the CDR3 is TGTGCCAGCAGTAGGGACAGGGAAAATCAGCCCCAGCATTTT.